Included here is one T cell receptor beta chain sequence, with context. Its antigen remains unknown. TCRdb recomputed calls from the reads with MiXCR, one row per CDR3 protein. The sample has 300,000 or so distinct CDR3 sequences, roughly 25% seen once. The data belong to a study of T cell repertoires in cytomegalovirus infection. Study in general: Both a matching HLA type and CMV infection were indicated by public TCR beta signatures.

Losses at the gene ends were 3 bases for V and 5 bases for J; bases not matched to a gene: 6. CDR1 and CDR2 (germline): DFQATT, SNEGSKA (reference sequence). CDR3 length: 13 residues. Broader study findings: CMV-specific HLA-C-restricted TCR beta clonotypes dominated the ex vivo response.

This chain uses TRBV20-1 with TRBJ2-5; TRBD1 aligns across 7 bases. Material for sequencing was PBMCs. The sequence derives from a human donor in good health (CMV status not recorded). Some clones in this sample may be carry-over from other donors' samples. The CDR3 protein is CSASKGAPETQYF. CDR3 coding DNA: TGCAGTGCTAGTAAGGGGGCGCCGGAGACCCAGTACTTC.